The next 23 T cell receptor beta chains were all read from a single sample in a study of shared clonotypes between healthy human individuals. Sequenced by immunoSEQ multiplex PCR; TCRdb stores in-frame clones only, minus some. The data contain some 490,000 clones, 78% of them seen just once; the ten biggest clones take up around 13%. The specimen was PBMCs. Every receptor here comes from a woman in her thirties or forties in good health. Some clones in this sample may be carry-over from other donors' samples.

For this clone: The CDR3 end shows no conserved phenylalanine or tryptophan, and so a read error is likely. The gene calls are TRBV7-6 and TRBJ1-2; no definite D call. Germline CDR1 and CDR2: SGHVS and FNYEAQ. V shed 5 bases and J shed 0 bases, with 13 bases lying between them. This CDR3 region has 15 residues. This CDR3 is CASSPTDNSNYGYTL. The CDR3 nucleotides are TGTGCCAGCAGCCCTACTGACAACTCTAACTATGGCTACACCCTC.

V gene TRBV16 combines with J gene TRBJ1-2; D is possibly TRBD1 (5 bases). This CDR3 is built from 16 residues. V lost 0 bases to trimming and J lost 4 bases, with 15 bases between them. In germline, CDR1 is KGHSY, CDR2 FQNENV. This CDR3 reads CASSQSGTPLGYGYTF. The CDR3 coding sequence is TGTGCCAGCAGCCAATCTGGGACCCCTCTGGGCTATGGCTACACCTTC.

The chain links TRBV19 to TRBJ2-3; D remains unclear. Trimming took 2 bases from V and 3 from J, leaving 9 bases between them. Germline loops: CDR1 LNHDA, CDR2 SQIVND (reference sequence). CDR3 length: 14 amino acids. CDR3 amino acids: CASSILESTDTQYF. The CDR3, as DNA: TGTGCCAGTAGTATACTCGAATCGACAGATACGCAGTATTTT.

V usage is TRBV7-3 and J usage is TRBJ2-5, with D perhaps TRBD1 or TRBD2 (5 bases each). Germline-derived CDR1 and CDR2 are SGHTA and FQGTGA. The V gene lost 5 bases and the J gene lost 0 bases, with 7 bases spanning the gap. This CDR3 contains 13 residues. Written as DNA, the CDR3 is TGTGCCAGCAGCAAGGGACACCAAGAGACCCAGTACTTC. This gives the protein CASSKGHQETQYF.

The chain combines TRBV29-1 with TRBJ2-7; D unresolved. This CDR3 has 12 residues. The germline gives CDR1 SQVTM, CDR2 ANQGSEA. Trimming took off 2 bases at V and 5 bases at J, with 10 bases between the two ends. As DNA, the CDR3 is TGCAGCGTTGAAACCGTTGTGGACGAGCAGTACTTC. This encodes CSVETVVDEQYF.

J is TRBJ2-3 and V is TRBV7-3; TRBD1 matches 7 bases. Germline V gene lookup returns CDR1 SGHTA and CDR2 FQGTGA. Unmatched junction bases numbered 9, after V lost 5 bases and J lost 1 base. The CDR3 has 16 amino acids. CDR3 sequence: CASSLGRDRRTDTQYF. CDR3 sequence (DNA): TGTGCCAGCAGCCTAGGCCGGGACAGACGCACAGATACGCAGTATTTT.

This CDR3 is CSVESGQGNFEKLFF. DNA for the CDR3: TGCAGCGTTGAGTCGGGACAGGGTAATTTTGAAAAACTGTTTTTT. The V gene is TRBV29-1, the J gene TRBJ1-4, with 9 bases that match TRBD1. There are 15 residues in the CDR3. Germline CDR1 and CDR2: SQVTM and ANQGSEA. J lost 7 bases, V lost 3 bases, and 9 bases had no gene match.

The V and J genes are TRBV5-6 and TRBJ1-2; 10 bases map to TRBD1. Germline V lookup: CDR1 SGHDT, CDR2 YYEEEE. V lost 5 bases and J lost 8; bases outside the gene matches: 6. This CDR3 has 13 residues. This chain's CDR3 is CASRVGTGDGYTF. DNA for the CDR3: TGTGCCAGCAGGGTAGGGACAGGGGACGGCTACACCTTC.

V is TRBV10-2 and J is TRBJ1-6; D ambiguous. CDR3 size: 13 residues. Per the germline V gene, CDR1 is WSHSY and CDR2 is SAAADI. V lost 10 bases and J 9 bases, leaving 16 bases between the germline ends. CDR3 protein: CATQTEMGSPLHF. The CDR3 DNA reads as TGCGCCACCCAGACCGAAATGGGTTCACCCCTCCACTTT.

This clone was seen a single time. For the CDR3, the DNA is TGCAGCGTTGAGGGGGTCAGGGGGCGCGCAAGCTATGGCTACACCTTC. It yields the protein CSVEGVRGRASYGYTF. The chain recombines TRBV29-1 with TRBJ1-2; TRBD1 aligns across 8 bases. Germline loops: CDR1 SQVTM, CDR2 ANQGSEA. Germline trimming cut 3 bases from V and 4 bases from J; bases unmatched to any gene: 13. The CDR3 contains 16 residues.

In the case of this clone: Given a much more abundant clone one base away, this may be a read error. The identical CDR3 is also encoded by other nucleotide sequences in the sample. This chain joins TRBV11-1 and TRBJ1-1; D is ambiguous. The CDR3 has 13 residues. Trimming took 1 base from V and 1 from J, leaving 4 bases between them. Per the germline V gene, CDR1 is SGHAT and CDR2 is FQDESV (reference sequence). In nucleotides, the CDR3 is TGTGCCAGCAGCTTAGGACAGAACACTGAAGCTTTCTTT. As protein: CASSLGQNTEAFF.

The genes are TRBV6-6 and TRBJ2-7; D gene uncertain. V lost 5 bases and J 2 bases, leaving 13 bases between the germline ends. From germline, CDR1 is MNHNY and CDR2 SVGAGI (reference sequence). The CDR3 is 14 amino acids. The CDR3 DNA sequence: TGTGCCAGCAGTACCTCTAGTGGTGCCTACGAGCAGTACTTC. Protein sequence: CASSTSSGAYEQYF.

This chain uses TRBV11-2 with TRBJ1-1, with a weak D call TRBD1 (6 bases). Trimming cost V 4 bases and J 3 bases, with 18 bases left between them. The CDR3 totals 16 residues. Germline CDR1 SGHAT, CDR2 FQNNGV. In DNA, the CDR3 is TGTGCCAGCAGCTCCTCAACCGGGGGCGCTTACACTGAAGCTTTCTTT. Its protein is CASSSSTGGAYTEAFF.

Written as DNA, the CDR3 is TGTGCCAGTAGGACGACAGGGGGCGATGAGACCCAGTACTTC. Translating gives CASRTTGGDETQYF. The chain is built from TRBV19 and TRBJ2-5, with 10 bases fitting TRBD1. There are 14 residues in the CDR3. Germline lookup yields CDR1 LNHDA and CDR2 SQIVND (reference sequence). J lost 5 bases, V lost 6 bases, and 6 bases had no gene match. Looking up the rest from reference TRBV19 and TRBJ2-5 gives the full variable domain: DGGITQSPKYLFRKEGQNVTLSCEQNLNHDAMYWYRQDPGQGLRLIYYSQIVNDFQKGDIAEGYSVSREKKESFPLTVTSAQKNPTAFYLCASRTTGGDETQYFGPGTRLLVL.

This chain links TRBV5-4 with TRBJ2-7, with TRBD2 matching over 8 bases. The CDR3 has 17 residues. Germline lookup yields CDR1 SGHNT and CDR2 YYREEE (reference sequence). After removal of 4 bases from V and 6 bases from J, the junction contained 18 bases not matched to a gene. This CDR3 is CASSPEPGGMRLGEQYF. DNA for the CDR3: TGTGCCAGCAGCCCGGAACCGGGAGGGATGCGATTGGGCGAGCAGTACTTC.

The chain uses TRBV5-4 and TRBJ2-1; D perhaps matches TRBD1 (5 bases). The CDR3 consists of 14 residues. V was trimmed by 0 bases and J by 6 bases, leaving 10 bases between them. In germline, CDR1 is SGHNT, CDR2 YYREEE (reference sequence). The CDR3, as DNA: TGTGCCAGCAGCTTGGGCTCTCAGGGCAATGAGCAGTTCTTC. Protein sequence: CASSLGSQGNEQFF.

Written as DNA, the CDR3 is TGTGCCAGCACCCCGGGGGGCGTATCCTACGAGCAGTACTTC. It codes for CASTPGGVSYEQYF. The V call is TRBV2, the J call TRBJ2-7, with D maybe TRBD2 (7 bases). Per the germline V gene, CDR1 is SNHLY and CDR2 is FYNNEI. CDR3 size: 14 residues. Trimming shortened V by 7 bases and J by 1 base, and 14 bases separated the two germline ends.

The V call is TRBV9, the J call TRBJ1-3; tentative D call: TRBD1 (5 bases). This CDR3 contains 13 residues. The V gene's germline CDR1 is SGDLS and CDR2 YYNGEE. Trimming pared 7 bases from V and 2 bases from J, leaving 10 bases between. The CDR3 DNA reads as TGTGCCAGCTCCCAGGGCCCTGGAAACACCATATATTTT. Its translation is CASSQGPGNTIYF.

The genes are TRBV11-2 and TRBJ2-3; maybe TRBD1 (6 bases). This CDR3 is 13 amino acids long. V lost 5 bases and J lost 8, with 14 bases in between. Germline V lookup: CDR1 SGHAT, CDR2 FQNNGV. CDR3 DNA: TGTGCCAGCAGCGCAGACAGGTCTATTACGCAGTATTTT. This codes for CASSADRSITQYF.

This clone came up once. The rearrangement joins TRBV28 to TRBJ2-5; D possibly corresponds to TRBD1 (6 bases). The V gene lost 6 bases and the J gene lost 4 bases, with 15 bases spanning the gap. CDR1 is MDHEN and CDR2 is SYDVKM in the germline V gene. The CDR3 has 14 residues. The CDR3: CASRKTGLGETQYF. CDR3 sequence (DNA): TGTGCCAGCAGAAAGACAGGTTTGGGAGAGACCCAGTACTTC.

As regards this clone: A much larger clone lies a single base off, so this may be a read error. The CDR3 end shows no conserved phenylalanine or tryptophan, and so a read error is likely. The J gene is TRBJ1-3, the V gene TRBV5-6, with D possibly being TRBD1 (5 bases). Trimming stripped 5 bases from V and 3 bases from J, with 12 bases between. CDR3 length equals 14 residues. Germline loops: CDR1 SGHDT, CDR2 YYEEEE. CDR3 nucleotide sequence: TGTGCCAGCAGAACGTGGGGACGTGGAAACACCATATATCTT. Its protein product is CASRTWGRGNTIYL.

The chain has TRBV7-2 and TRBJ2-5; no reliable D call. The J call may be mistaken, given a closer DNA end match to TRBJ2-7. Germline CDR1 and CDR2: SGHTA and FQGNSA. This CDR3 region has 13 residues. In nucleotides, the CDR3 is TGTGCCAGCAGACCAAGCTCCGCCTACGAGCAGTACTTC. It is translated as CASRPSSAYEQYF.

J is TRBJ2-5 and V is TRBV5-1; 7 bases line up with TRBD2. Germline lookup yields CDR1 SGHRS and CDR2 YFSETQ. After removal of 5 bases from V and 2 bases from J, the junction contained 0 bases not matched to a gene. The CDR3 is 12 residues long. CDR3 coding DNA: TGCGCCAGCAGACTAGCGCAAGAGACCCAGTACTTC. Its protein is CASRLAQETQYF.